The 4 T cell receptor beta chains below all came from one sample that was sequenced in a study of cytomegalovirus exposure and HLA in healthy donors (dated by TCRdb to between 2016 and 2019). Libraries were prepared through the immunoSEQ multiplex PCR assay. For the multiplex PCR, a mixture combining 60 forward primers for TCR Vbeta segments and 13 reverse primers for TCR Jbeta segments was used. What TCRdb holds here is the immuneACCESS table cut down to in-frame rearrangements. Part of the clones is not present; checked against another copy, under half of the missing clones reflect an unresolved V gene, and the others are unexplained. This sample gives 150,000 to 180,000 clones in total; approximately 80% of them show up just once. Jointly, the top ten make up around 13% of the sample. Sequences were obtained from PBMCs. These receptors were obtained from a man in his thirties or forties in good health and CMV-seropositive.

This sequence joins TRBV19 and TRBJ2-7, with 8 nucleotides matching TRBD1. CDR3 length equals 17 residues. Germline assignment: CDR1 LNHDA and CDR2 SQIVND (reference sequence). After removal of 8 bases from V and 5 bases from J, the junction contained 20 bases not matched to a gene. CDR3 sequence: CASGNVGTGPGSDEQYF. The CDR3 region has the DNA TGTGCCAGTGGAAACGTCGGGACAGGACCAGGGTCGGACGAGCAGTACTTC. The complete variable domain, with remaining parts taken from reference TRBV19 and TRBJ2-7, reads DGGITQSPKYLFRKEGQNVTLSCEQNLNHDAMYWYRQDPGQGLRLIYYSQIVNDFQKGDIAEGYSVSREKKESFPLTVTSAQKNPTAFYLCASGNVGTGPGSDEQYFGPGTRLTVT.

The chain combines TRBV25-1 with TRBJ2-7, with a tentative D call TRBD2 (9 bases). In germline, CDR1 is MGHDK, CDR2 SYGVNS. V shed 2 bases and J shed 5 bases, with 16 bases lying between them. The CDR3 runs to 15 residues. The CDR3 reads CASSERLAGQDEQYF. In nucleotides, the CDR3 is TGTGCCAGCAGTGAACGGCTAGCGGGACAGGACGAGCAGTACTTC.

This rearrangement joins TRBV28 to TRBJ2-5; a weak D match, TRBD1 (6 bases). Near its end, the DNA agrees better with TRBJ2-7, so the J call may be wrong. The CDR3 runs 16 residues. From germline, CDR1 is MDHEN and CDR2 SYDVKM. CDR3 region: CASSRPMGAGSYEQYF. The CDR3 region has the DNA TGTGCCAGCAGCCGTCCTATGGGGGCTGGGTCCTACGAGCAGTACTTC.

V gene TRBV27 combines with J gene TRBJ1-2; D is perhaps TRBD1 (6 bases). V shed 0 bases and J shed 7 bases, with 24 bases lying between them. Germline loops: CDR1 MNHEY, CDR2 SMNVEV (reference sequence). This CDR3 is 18 amino acids long. The CDR3 DNA sequence: TGTGCCAGCAGTTTATCCTGGGGGGGCCCGGGCTCTCGGTCTGGCTACACCTTC. This codes for CASSLSWGGPGSRSGYTF.